This passage covers 4 T cell receptor beta chains from one sample sequenced in a study of PD-1 blockade in classical Hodgkin lymphoma. Profiled with immunoSEQ multiplex PCR; TCRdb holds only in-frame clones, not every one. The sample includes roughly 40,000 clones, over 80% seen only once; the top ten take approximately 10%. Each and every patient relapsed after autologous stem cell transplantation, and patients got differing brentuximab vedotin exposure. Sequencing was performed on peripheral blood mononuclear cells (PBMCs), taken at baseline. The receptors stem from a human donor with classical Hodgkin lymphoma.

In this sample, this clone turned up a few times. The chain uses TRBV18 and TRBJ1-2; no definite D call. CDR1 and CDR2 from the germline V gene are KGHSH and LQKENI. V gave up 0 bases and J gave up 7 bases, with 6 bases separating them. The CDR3 extends over 12 amino acids. This CDR3 reads CASSPPLGGYTF. In nucleotides, the CDR3 is TGTGCCAGCTCACCACCGCTTGGTGGCTACACCTTC.

CDR3 in DNA: TGCAGCGTTGACCACAGGGGAGGCACTGAAGCTTTCTTT. It is translated as CSVDHRGGTEAFF. The chain carries TRBV29-1 and TRBJ1-1; 7 bases map to TRBD1. Per the germline V gene, CDR1 is SQVTM and CDR2 is ANQGSEA. The CDR3 loop spans 13 amino acids. With V trimmed by 3 bases and J by 4 bases, 5 bases remained unmatched.

The chain carries TRBV2 and TRBJ1-2, with a possible D match to TRBD1 (6 bases). The V and J ends lost 3 bases and 5 bases respectively, with 16 bases between them. Germline V gene lookup returns CDR1 SNHLY and CDR2 FYNNEI. CDR3 length: 15 residues. The CDR3 nucleotides are TGTGCCAGCAGTGAGTTGGCAGGGGTGGTTTATGGCTACACCTTC. This sequence encodes CASSELAGVVYGYTF.

The CDR3 sequence is CATSSRGPTAKNIQYF. CDR3 DNA: TGTGCCACCAGCAGCAGGGGACCTACAGCCAAAAACATTCAGTACTTC. The rearrangement joins TRBV15 to TRBJ2-4, with a possible D match to TRBD1 (6 bases). Trimming shortened V by 3 bases and J by 0 bases, and 12 bases separated the two germline ends. The CDR3 is made up of 16 amino acids. Germline CDR1 and CDR2: LNHNV and YYDKDF (reference sequence).